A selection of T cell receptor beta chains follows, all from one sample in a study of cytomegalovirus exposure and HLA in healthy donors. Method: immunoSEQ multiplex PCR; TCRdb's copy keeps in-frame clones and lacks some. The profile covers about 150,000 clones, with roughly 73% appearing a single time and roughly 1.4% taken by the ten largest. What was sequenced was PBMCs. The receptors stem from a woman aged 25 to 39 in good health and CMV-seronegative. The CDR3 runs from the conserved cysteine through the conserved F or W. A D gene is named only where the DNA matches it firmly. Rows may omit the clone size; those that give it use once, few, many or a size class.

CDR3 protein: CASSPGTGIYGYTF
CDR3 DNA: TGCGCCAGCAGCCCCGGGACAGGGATCTATGGCTACACCTTC
V gene: TRBV4-1
J gene: TRBJ1-2
clone size: .
D gene: TRBD1

CDR3 protein: CASTLGQRGDTGELFF
CDR3 DNA: TGTGCCAGCACCCTGGGGCAGCGGGGAGACACCGGGGAGCTGTTTTTT
V gene: TRBV28
J gene: TRBJ2-2
clone size: .
D gene: TRBD2

CDR3 protein: CASSLGTGGRDTQYF
CDR3 DNA: TGTGCCAGCAGCTTAGGGACAGGGGGACGAGATACGCAGTATTTT
V gene: TRBV5-6
J gene: TRBJ2-3
clone size: once
D gene: TRBD1

CDR3 protein: CAISADSDEQYF
CDR3 DNA: TGTGCCATCAGTGCTGACAGCGACGAGCAGTACTTC
V gene: TRBV10-3
J gene: TRBJ2-7
clone size: .
D gene: .

CDR3 protein: CASSRGLVLPHGYTF
CDR3 DNA: TGTGCCAGCAGCCGCGGGCTCGTACTCCCACATGGCTACACCTTC
V gene: TRBV5-6
J gene: TRBJ1-2
clone size: .
D gene: .

CDR3 protein: CAWGRDRNSPLHF
CDR3 DNA: TGTGCCTGGGGCCGGGACAGAAATTCACCCCTCCACTTT
V gene: TRBV30
J gene: TRBJ1-6
clone size: .
D gene: TRBD1

CDR3 protein: CASRLTRDTGLGYGYTF
CDR3 DNA: TGTGCCAGCAGACTGACCCGGGACACCGGATTAGGGTATGGCTACACCTTC
V gene: TRBV28
J gene: TRBJ1-2
clone size: .
D gene: .

CDR3 protein: CASRRQGALYEQYF
CDR3 DNA: TGTGCCAGCAGGCGGCAGGGGGCTCTCTACGAGCAGTACTTC
V gene: TRBV27
J gene: TRBJ2-7
clone size: .
D gene: TRBD1

CDR3 protein: CASSYIDGGSAGYTF
CDR3 DNA: TGTGCCAGCAGTTACATAGACGGGGGATCGGCTGGCTACACCTTC
V gene: TRBV6-6
J gene: TRBJ1-2
clone size: .
D gene: .

CDR3 protein: CASSGDRLGVGGYTF
CDR3 DNA: TGTGCCAGCAGCGGAGACAGGTTAGGGGTCGGTGGCTACACCTTC
V gene: TRBV5-4
J gene: TRBJ1-2
clone size: .
D gene: .

CDR3 protein: CASSQAGMKYGYTF
CDR3 DNA: TGTGCCAGCAGCCAAGCCGGGATGAAGTATGGCTACACCTTC
V gene: TRBV4-2
J gene: TRBJ1-2
clone size: few
D gene: .

CDR3 protein: CASTRSGGSYNEQFF
CDR3 DNA: TGTGCCAGCACCCGTAGCGGGGGCTCCTACAATGAGCAGTTCTTC
V gene: TRBV2
J gene: TRBJ2-1
clone size: few
D gene: TRBD2

CDR3 protein: CASSLAWTGTGELFF
CDR3 DNA: TGTGCTAGCAGCTTAGCATGGACTGGCACCGGGGAGCTGTTTTTT
V gene: TRBV7-7
J gene: TRBJ2-2
clone size: .
D gene: .

CDR3 protein: CASSLSVAGGTDTQYF
CDR3 DNA: TGCGCCAGCAGCTTGTCGGTAGCGGGGGGCACAGATACGCAGTATTTT
V gene: TRBV5-1
J gene: TRBJ2-3
clone size: .
D gene: TRBD2

CDR3 protein: CASSSGQVGNTIYF
CDR3 DNA: TGTGCCAGCAGTTCGGGACAGGTCGGAAACACCATATATTTT
V gene: TRBV28
J gene: TRBJ1-3
clone size: .
D gene: TRBD1

CDR3 protein: CASRLADWSSYNEQFF
CDR3 DNA: TGTGCCAGCAGACTAGCCGACTGGAGCTCCTACAATGAGCAGTTCTTC
V gene: TRBV2
J gene: TRBJ2-1
clone size: .
D gene: .

CDR3 protein: CASSPTPGQETQYF
CDR3 DNA: TGCGCCAGCAGCCCTACCCCAGGTCAAGAGACCCAGTACTTC
V gene: TRBV5-1
J gene: TRBJ2-5
clone size: .
D gene: .

CDR3 protein: CASSLGQGNTEAFF
CDR3 DNA: TGTGCCAGCAGCTTAGGACAGGGGAACACTGAAGCTTTCTTT
V gene: TRBV7-9
J gene: TRBJ1-1
clone size: .
D gene: TRBD1